One sample yielded the 21 T cell receptor beta chains listed below, sequenced in a study of immune heterogeneity within non-small cell lung tumors. TCR beta CDR3 regions came from multiplex PCR with 32 forward V and 13 reverse J primers. TCRdb re-analysed the multiplex PCR reads in MiXCR, keeping a single row per CDR3 protein. The repertoire holds about 13,000 distinct CDR3 sequences, under 30% seen once, with about an eighth in the top ten. Bulk tumor genomic DNA served as template, at roughly 600 ng per sample. During surgery, each primary tumor gave multiple biopsies spaced as far apart as possible. Curative surgery was performed on patients who had untreated, newly diagnosed non-small cell lung cancer. The material sequenced was lung tumor tissue. The receptors were sampled from a man aged 50-59 years with non-small cell lung cancer.

Worth noting for this clonotype: This may arise from a read error, as a much more abundant clone is one base away. The CDR3 reads CASSLVWTGNIEAFF. The CDR3 DNA is TGTGCCAGCAGCTTAGTTTGGACAGGGAACATTGAAGCTTTCTTT. The chain joins TRBV7-2 to TRBJ1-1, with 8 bases fitting TRBD1. This CDR3 is built from 15 residues. The germline V gene encodes CDR1 SGHTA and CDR2 FQGNSA.

Concerning this clonotype itself: A much more abundant neighbour one base away suggests this may be a read error. The chain employs TRBV7-2 and TRBJ1-2; D unresolved. The CDR3 runs to 13 residues. Germline V gives CDR1 SGHTA, CDR2 FQGNSA. Between the trimmed V and J ends, which lost 1 base and 12 bases, there was a span of 15 bases. For the CDR3, the DNA is TGTGCCAGCAGCTTAGGACGGTTCGAGGGCGACACCTTC. It translates to CASSLGRFEGDTF. Full variable domain (outside the CDR3, taken from reference TRBV7-2 and TRBJ1-2): GAGVSQSPSNKVTEKGKDVELRCDPISGHTALYWYRQSLGQGLEFLIYFQGNSAPDKSGLPSDRFSAERTGGSVSTLTIQRTQQEDSAVYLCASSLGRFEGDTFGSGTRLTVV.

This clonotype was found many times. The chain is built from TRBV5-1 and TRBJ2-3; 13 bases are a match to TRBD2. Germline loops: CDR1 SGHRS, CDR2 YFSETQ. The CDR3 runs 18 residues. After removal of 4 bases from V and 2 bases from J, the junction contained 10 bases not matched to a gene. In nucleotides, the CDR3 is TGCGCCAGCAGCGGTCTTCCGGGACTAGCGGGAACCACAGATACGCAGTATTTT. Amino acids: CASSGLPGLAGTTDTQYF.

Comment on this clonotype: A much larger clone sits a single nucleotide away, making a read error possible. This rearrangement joins TRBV18 to TRBJ2-1, with 10 nucleotides matching TRBD1. Germline trimming cut 5 bases from V and 3 bases from J; bases unmatched to any gene: 13. The length of the CDR3 is 18 residues. The V gene's germline CDR1 is KGHSH and CDR2 LQKENI. In DNA form, the CDR3 reads TGTGCCAGCTCAGTCCTAGGCTTGACAGGGGGCTTCTACAATGAGCAGTTCTTC. Amino acid sequence: CASSVLGLTGGFYNEQFF. The variable domain in full, with the rest retrieved from reference TRBV18 and TRBJ2-1, is NAGVMQNPRHLVRRRGQEARLRCSPMKGHSHVYWYRQLPEEGLKFMVYLQKENIIDESGMPKERFSAEFPKEGPSILRIQQVVRGDSAAYFCASSVLGLTGGFYNEQFFGPGTRLTVL.

A note on this clonotype: This may stem from a read error, because a much larger clone lies one nucleotide away. V and J are TRBV9 and TRBJ1-1; D unclear. The CDR3 length is 13 residues. Per germline, CDR1 SGDLS and CDR2 YYNGEE. In nucleotides, the CDR3 is TGTGCCAGCAGCTTAACGCTGAACACTGAAGCTTTATTT. Translating it yields CASSLTLNTEALF.

Worth noting for this clonotype: A clone one base away is much larger, so this may be a read error. The rearrangement uses TRBV7-9 and TRBJ2-7, with TRBD1 identical over 7 bases. CDR3 size: 14 residues. CDR1 and CDR2 from the germline V gene are SEHNR and FQNEAQ (reference sequence). In DNA form, the CDR3 reads TGTGCCAGCAGCTTCCGACAGGGAACCTACGAGCATTACTTC. It translates to CASSFRQGTYEHYF.

This clonotype occurred a few times. The J gene is TRBJ1-1, the V gene TRBV7-3; D uncertain. Trimming took off 2 bases at V and 1 base at J, with 5 bases between the two ends. This CDR3 contains 13 residues. The germline V gene has CDR1 SGHTA and CDR2 FQGTGA. The CDR3 region has the DNA TGTGCCAGCAGCTTAGCTCCGAACACTGAAGCTTTCTTT. It specifies CASSLAPNTEAFF.

The J gene is TRBJ2-1, the V gene TRBV28; D is possibly TRBD1 (6 bases). V was trimmed by 5 bases and J by 8 bases, leaving 25 bases between them. This CDR3 has 17 amino acids. Per germline, CDR1 MDHEN and CDR2 SYDVKM. The CDR3 coding sequence is TGTGCCAGCAGTCGCCCTATTACCGGGACAAGGGAAGATGAGCAGTTCTTC. Amino acid sequence: CASSRPITGTREDEQFF.

This clonotype was seen a few times. J is TRBJ2-2 and V is TRBV18; no clear D gene. This CDR3 has 12 residues. Germline assignment: CDR1 KGHSH and CDR2 LQKENI. V was cut by 3 bases and J by 6 bases, with 5 bases left in between. The CDR3 nucleotides are TGTGCCAGCTCACCGGCGGCCGGGGAGCTGTTTTTT. It encodes CASSPAAGELFF.

The V and J genes are TRBV30 and TRBJ2-1, with D maybe TRBD2 (7 bases). V was trimmed by 2 bases and J by 6 bases, leaving 17 bases between them. The CDR3 loop spans 15 amino acids. Germline values: CDR1 GTSNPN, CDR2 SVGIG (reference sequence). CDR3 protein: CAWSLIGGPSNEQFF. The CDR3 DNA reads TGTGCCTGGAGTTTAATCGGGGGGCCCTCCAATGAGCAGTTCTTC.

There are many counts of this clonotype. This chain connects TRBV3-1 to TRBJ2-7; D is unclear. CDR3 length: 13 residues. With 1 base removed from V and 3 bases from J, the gap between germline ends came to 7 bases. CDR1 LGHDT and CDR2 YNNKEL come from the germline V gene (reference sequence). Here the CDR3 DNA reads TGTGCCAGCAGCCAAGGGGCGTACTACGAGCAGTACTTC. Translating gives CASSQGAYYEQYF.

This clonotype was counted many times. The chain couples TRBV6-1 to TRBJ1-5; 8 bases align to TRBD1. The CDR3 is 14 residues long. Germline trimming cut 6 bases from V and 3 bases from J; bases unmatched to any gene: 4. Germline CDR1 MNHNS, CDR2 SASEGT. The CDR3 reads CASRTGVDNQPQHF. CDR3 sequence (DNA): TGTGCCAGCAGGACAGGGGTGGACAATCAGCCCCAGCATTTT.

This clonotype was detected many times. The V and J genes are TRBV20-1 and TRBJ2-1, with 7 nucleotides matching TRBD2. V was clipped by 1 base and J by 2 bases; unmatched bases: 8. Germline CDR1 reads DFQATT; CDR2 reads SNEGSKA (reference sequence). This CDR3 region has 16 residues. In nucleotides, the CDR3 is TGCAGTGCTAGAGGCGGGGCGGCGGGGGCCTACAATGAGCAGTTCTTC. It is translated as CSARGGAAGAYNEQFF.

This chain links TRBV5-1 with TRBJ2-5, with a possible D match to TRBD1 (6 bases). Trimming removed 4 bases from V and 5 bases from J, with 15 bases in between. CDR1 and CDR2 from the germline V gene are SGHRS and YFSETQ. This CDR3 contains 14 residues. CDR3: CASSPKQGWETQYF. In nucleotides, the CDR3 is TGCGCCAGCAGCCCCAAACAGGGTTGGGAGACCCAGTACTTC.

A note on this clonotype: This may be a read error: a much more frequent sequence differs by one nucleotide. The chain joins TRBV15 to TRBJ2-3, with 9 bases aligning to TRBD2. The CDR3 contains 14 residues. With 6 bases clipped from V and 6 bases from J, the junction kept 7 bases outside the gene matches. Germline-derived CDR1 and CDR2 are LNHNV and YYDKDF (reference sequence). The chain's CDR3 is CATRSGGRGDTQYF. DNA of the CDR3: TGTGCCACCAGGTCGGGCGGGAGGGGTGATACGCAGTATTTT.

This clonotype was counted once. V usage is TRBV10-3 and J usage is TRBJ1-2; D gene ambiguous. In germline, CDR1 is ENHRY, CDR2 SYGVKD. V lost 2 bases to trimming and J lost 10 bases, with 11 bases between them. This CDR3 contains 12 residues. CDR3 sequence: CAISEMDYNYTF. CDR3 coding DNA: TGTGCCATCAGTGAGATGGACTATAACTACACCTTC.

This clonotype was observed at least ten times. This chain uses TRBV5-1 with TRBJ2-5; 9 bases are a match to TRBD1. There are 15 residues in the CDR3. Germline CDR1 and CDR2: SGHRS and YFSETQ. Losses at the gene ends were 3 bases for V and 0 bases for J; bases not matched to a gene: 3. The CDR3 loop is CASSYGQGNQETQYF. DNA of the CDR3: TGCGCCAGCAGCTACGGACAGGGGAACCAAGAGACCCAGTACTTC.

By share, this clonotype counts as medium-sized (0.01 to 0.1%). The chain is built from TRBV12-3 or TRBV12-4 and TRBJ1-5; D remains ambiguous. Trimming shortened V by 5 bases and J by 1 base, and 6 bases separated the two germline ends. The CDR3 runs 13 residues. The DNA for the CDR3 is TGTGCCAGCAGTGGCGGAAGCAATCAGCCCCAGCATTTT. It codes for CASSGGSNQPQHF.

The sample holds many counts of this clonotype. The rearrangement links TRBV6-1 to TRBJ1-1; possibly TRBD1 for D (5 bases). Germline loops: CDR1 MNHNS, CDR2 SASEGT. V shed 6 bases and J shed 2 bases, with 19 bases lying between them. The CDR3 runs to 16 residues. The CDR3 region is CASRRTFRAVNTEAFF. The CDR3 coding sequence is TGTGCCAGCAGAAGGACATTTCGGGCCGTCAACACTGAAGCTTTCTTT.

This clonotype was seen a handful of times. A much more abundant neighbour one base away suggests this may be a read error. The V and J genes are TRBV20-1 and TRBJ1-2; TRBD1 matches 9 bases. Germline V gives CDR1 DFQATT, CDR2 SNEGSKA (reference sequence). This CDR3 contains 12 residues. The CDR3 sequence is CSARTGGAGHTF. CDR3 sequence (DNA): TGCAGTGCAAGAACAGGGGGCGCTGGCCACACCTTC.

By share of the sample, this clonotype is medium-sized. This chain joins TRBV12-3 or TRBV12-4 and TRBJ2-7; 14 positions match TRBD2. This CDR3 has 18 residues. V lost 6 bases, J lost 2 bases, and 12 bases stayed unmatched. CDR3 DNA: TGTGCCAGCAGAACAAGAACGGGACTAGCGGGAGACGCCTACGAGCAGTACTTC. Translation: CASRTRTGLAGDAYEQYF.